These 19 T cell receptor beta chains originate from one sample sequenced in a study of cytomegalovirus exposure and HLA in healthy donors. With 60 Vbeta and 13 Jbeta primers, the PCR was carried out. The repertoire was sequenced with immunoSEQ multiplex PCR; TCRdb's copy has only in-frame clones and lacks some. The specimen's table records about 110,000 clones. The sequenced sample consisted of PBMCs. Source of these receptors: a man aged 25-40 years in good health and CMV-seronegative.

V gene TRBV10-3 combines with J gene TRBJ2-5, with 8 bases identical to TRBD2. The CDR3 consists of 15 residues. With 3 bases clipped from V and 2 bases from J, the junction kept 5 bases outside the gene matches. The germline CDR1 and CDR2 sequences are ENHRY and SYGVKD. CDR3 in amino acids: CAISDARGAQETQYF. The CDR3 bases are TGTGCCATCAGTGATGCGCGGGGGGCACAAGAGACCCAGTACTTC.

The V and J genes are TRBV2 and TRBJ1-2; TRBD1 aligns across 9 bases. J lost 2 bases, V lost 5 bases, and 12 bases had no gene match. Germline V gene data show CDR1 as SNHLY and CDR2 as FYNNEI. The CDR3 is made up of 17 amino acids. The CDR3 coding sequence is TGTGCCAGCAGTTCCCGGGACAGGGTAGGCGGGAACTATGGCTACACCTTC. Encoded protein: CASSSRDRVGGNYGYTF.

This chain joins TRBV4-3 and TRBJ1-6; D is possibly TRBD1 (5 bases). V was cut by 4 bases and J by 9 bases, with 13 bases left in between. Germline lookup yields CDR1 LGHNA and CDR2 YSLEER. The CDR3 contains 14 residues. As DNA, the CDR3 is TGCGCCAGCAGCCCCGACCTGGGACTTTCACCCCTCCACTTT. It codes for CASSPDLGLSPLHF.

V usage is TRBV6-1 and J usage is TRBJ1-2; D is undetermined. This CDR3 is 17 amino acids long. The germline V gene has CDR1 MNHNS and CDR2 SASEGT. V lost 0 bases, J lost 4 bases, and 18 bases lay in between. Here the CDR3 reads CASSEARKAAGGYGYTF. CDR3 bases: TGTGCCAGCAGTGAAGCCAGAAAGGCGGCCGGCGGCTATGGCTACACCTTC.

The CDR3 DNA is TGCGCCAGCAGCTCCCTCCCCTCGGGGGGTCTTGAGCAGTACTTC. It codes for CASSSLPSGGLEQYF. The genes are TRBV5-1 and TRBJ2-7; 7 bases align to TRBD2. The length of the CDR3 is 15 residues. Germline trimming cut 3 bases from V and 7 bases from J; bases unmatched to any gene: 13. In germline, CDR1 is SGHRS, CDR2 YFSETQ.

The chain combines TRBV19 with TRBJ2-7, with 7 bases matching TRBD1. CDR3 length: 15 amino acids. The V and J ends lost 6 bases and 6 bases, in that order; junction bases with no gene match: 14. CDR1 and CDR2 (germline): LNHDA, SQIVND (reference sequence). The CDR3 nucleotides are TGTGCCAGTAGCCCCTATGACAGGGAAGAGGGCGAGCAGTACTTC. Translating gives CASSPYDREEGEQYF.

The rearrangement uses TRBV4-1 and TRBJ2-2; 10 bases line up with TRBD1. The CDR3 totals 18 residues. Looked up from germline, CDR1 is MGHRA and CDR2 is YSYEKL. J lost 0 bases, V lost 1 base, and 5 bases had no gene match. CDR3 residues: CASSQGPGQGPNTGELFF. For the CDR3, the DNA is TGCGCCAGCAGCCAAGGCCCGGGACAGGGGCCGAACACCGGGGAGCTGTTTTTT.

V and J are TRBV7-9 and TRBJ1-3; D gene uncertain. The germline gives CDR1 SEHNR, CDR2 FQNEAQ (reference sequence). The germline V and J ends were trimmed by 1 base and 4 bases, with 8 bases remaining between them. CDR3 size: 14 residues. This chain's CDR3 is CASSLESRGNTIYF. For the CDR3, the DNA is TGTGCCAGCAGCTTAGAATCCCGGGGAAACACCATATATTTT.

The chain has TRBV5-4 and TRBJ2-3; TRBD1 matches at 10 bases. Trimming removed 0 bases from V and 5 bases from J; junction bases left unmatched: 3. The V gene's germline CDR1 is SGHNT and CDR2 YYREEE (reference sequence). The CDR3 consists of 15 residues. The CDR3 sequence: CASSLGQGAKDTQYF. The CDR3 DNA is TGTGCCAGCAGCTTGGGACAGGGGGCGAAAGATACGCAGTATTTT.

The J gene is TRBJ2-5, the V gene TRBV5-1; possibly TRBD2 for D (5 bases). CDR1 is SGHRS, CDR2 YFSETQ, per germline. The CDR3 extends over 15 amino acids. Between the trimmed V and J ends, which lost 0 bases and 5 bases, there was a span of 14 bases. CDR3 in DNA: TGCGCCAGCAGCTTGGGGTCTCTCCGCGGGGAGACCCAGTACTTC. This encodes CASSLGSLRGETQYF.

The chain has TRBV7-2 and TRBJ2-3; TRBD1 aligns across 8 bases. V lost 7 bases to trimming and J lost 4 bases; unmatched junction nucleotides: 10. The CDR3 is 15 residues long. CDR1 is SGHTA and CDR2 is FQGNSA in the germline V gene. In nucleotides, the CDR3 is TGTGCCAGCACCCGTGGACAGGGCATCCCAGATACGCAGTATTTT. Translated, it gives CASTRGQGIPDTQYF.

The V call is TRBV5-4, the J call TRBJ2-3; a weak D match, TRBD1 (6 bases). V dropped 3 bases and J dropped 2 bases, with 13 bases sitting between them. Germline V lookup: CDR1 SGHNT, CDR2 YYREEE (reference sequence). This CDR3 has 15 residues. Here the CDR3 reads CASSWKTGFTDTQYF. The DNA of the CDR3 is TGTGCCAGCAGCTGGAAGACAGGATTCACAGATACGCAGTATTTT.

The V gene is TRBV7-6, the J gene TRBJ1-2; D is ambiguous. Deletions cut 1 base from V and 6 bases from J, with 9 bases between. The CDR3 length is 13 residues. Germline V gives CDR1 SGHVS, CDR2 FNYEAQ. The CDR3 sequence: CASSLGTDDGYTF. CDR3 DNA sequence: TGTGCCAGCAGCTTAGGGACTGATGATGGCTACACCTTC. Full variable domain (rest looked up from reference TRBV7-6 and TRBJ1-2): GAGVSQSPRYKVTKRGQDVALRCDPISGHVSLYWYRQALGQGPEFLTYFNYEAQQDKSGLPNDRFSAERPEGSISTLTIQRTEQRDSAMYRCASSLGTDDGYTFGSGTRLTVV.

Concerning this clone: The sample has other DNA sequences that encode this CDR3 too. The rearrangement links TRBV7-5 to TRBJ1-1; TRBD1 was called by the table and not checked on the DNA. TRBV7-5 is an annotated pseudogene. The CDR3 consists of 15 residues. In nucleotides, the CDR3 is TGTGTCAGAAGCCCTCGGACAGGGGGGAACACTGAGGCTTTCTTT. This gives the protein CVRSPRTGGNTEAFF.

The chain combines TRBV10-3 with TRBJ2-2; 14 nucleotides align to TRBD2. The CDR3 consists of 16 residues. The V segment lost 10 bases and the J segment 6 bases; nucleotides outside the gene matches: 10. Germline V gives CDR1 ENHRY, CDR2 SYGVKD. This CDR3 is CATKTSGGASPGELFF. CDR3 coding DNA: TGTGCCACGAAGACTAGCGGGGGGGCCTCTCCCGGGGAGCTGTTTTTT.

V usage is TRBV7-2 and J usage is TRBJ2-5; 7 bases line up with TRBD2. The germline gives CDR1 SGHTA, CDR2 FQGNSA. V was pared by 0 bases and J by 1 base, with 5 bases of the junction left unmatched. CDR3 length: 16 amino acids. CDR3 bases: TGTGCCAGCAGCTTAGCGCGGCTAGCGGCCCAAGAGACCCAGTACTTC. Its protein product is CASSLARLAAQETQYF.

This chain connects TRBV6-4 to TRBJ1-2; D might be TRBD1 (5 bases). The length of the CDR3 is 15 residues. The germline V gene has CDR1 MRHNA and CDR2 SNTAGT. V lost 0 bases, J lost 2 bases, and 10 bases lay in between. CDR3 coding DNA: TGTGCCAGCAGTGACTCGGCGGGGGGAAACTATGGCTACACCTTC. Amino acids: CASSDSAGGNYGYTF.

The CDR3 reads CASSSEVANTGELFF. CDR3 DNA sequence: TGTGCCAGCAGCTCGGAGGTAGCGAACACCGGGGAGCTGTTTTTT. The chain couples TRBV5-4 to TRBJ2-2; weak D call: TRBD2 (5 bases). The CDR3 is made up of 15 amino acids. Trimming left V 3 bases short and J 0 bases short, with 9 bases between. Germline V lookup: CDR1 SGHNT, CDR2 YYREEE (reference sequence).

The gene calls are TRBV7-9 and TRBJ1-1, with D uncertain. CDR3 size: 15 residues. Germline V gene data show CDR1 as SEHNR and CDR2 as FQNEAQ (reference sequence). Trimming shortened V by 4 bases and J by 6 bases, and 18 bases separated the two germline ends. The CDR3, as DNA: TGTGCCAGCAGCTCACGGCAGCTTGGGCAGGCTGAAGCTTTCTTT. Translation gives CASSSRQLGQAEAFF.